One sample yielded the 12 T cell receptor beta chains listed below, sequenced in a study of T cells in Graves' hyperthyroidism and ophthalmopathy. Using RNA transcripts as the source, TCR beta CDR3 regions were amplified. The primer set for the first-round RT-PCR of the TCR CDR3 was HTBI. One entry per CDR3 protein, called by TCRdb with MiXCR from the multiplex PCR reads. The table has hundreds of thousands of distinct CDR3 sequences, approximately 21% seen once. The specimen was blood. The origin of the receptors is a man younger than 40 with Graves' ophthalmopathy.

V gene TRBV29-1 combines with J gene TRBJ2-3; 12 bases agree with TRBD1. The trim removed 6 bases at V and 5 bases at J, leaving 9 bases unmatched. Germline CDR1 is SQVTM and CDR2 is ANQGSEA. The CDR3 contains 15 residues. DNA for the CDR3: TGCAGCGTGGGAACCGGGACAGGGGGCGAAGATACGCAGTATTTT. It specifies CSVGTGTGGEDTQYF.

V is TRBV15 and J is TRBJ2-2; the D gene is possibly TRBD2 (5 bases). The CDR3 runs to 14 residues. Germline CDR1 reads LNHNV; CDR2 reads YYDKDF (reference sequence). V dropped 5 bases and J dropped 2 bases, with 9 bases sitting between them. The CDR3 DNA follows: TGTGCCACCAGCGGCCGGGGTAACACCGGGGAGCTGTTTTTT. Protein: CATSGRGNTGELFF.

The chain couples TRBV6-2 or TRBV6-3 to TRBJ2-5; D possibly corresponds to TRBD1 (5 bases). Trimming left V 2 bases short and J 5 bases short, with 9 bases between. The CDR3 is 13 amino acids. CDR1 is MNHEY, CDR2 SVGEGT, per germline. As DNA, the CDR3 is TGTGCCAGCAGTTACGAAGGGGATGAGACCCAGTACTTC. It encodes CASSYEGDETQYF.

This clonotype has a handful of counts. This chain connects TRBV28 to TRBJ2-7, with D tentatively TRBD1 or TRBD2 (5 bases each). The CDR3 covers 12 residues. Trimming removed 5 bases from V and 3 bases from J, with 8 bases in between. The V gene's germline CDR1 is MDHEN and CDR2 SYDVKM. The CDR3 DNA is TGTGCCAGCAGTCGGGACGTCTACGAGCAGTACTTC. Translation: CASSRDVYEQYF.

V and J are TRBV11-1 and TRBJ2-7; 11 bases match TRBD2. The CDR3 runs 19 residues. The J segment lost 2 bases and the V segment lost 6 bases, leaving 18 bases of the junction unmatched. Germline V gene data show CDR1 as SGHAT and CDR2 as FQDESV (reference sequence). The CDR3 DNA follows: TGTGCCAGCAGTTGGGGGGGTAAGGGGCTAGCGGGAGGACCCTACGAGCAGTACTTC. Protein product: CASSWGGKGLAGGPYEQYF. Together with reference TRBV11-1 and TRBJ2-7, the CDR3 gives the full variable domain: EAEVAQSPRYKITEKSQAVAFWCDPISGHATLYWYRQILGQGPELLVQFQDESVVDDSQLPKDRFSAERLKGVDSTLKIQPAELGDSAMYLCASSWGGKGLAGGPYEQYFGPGTRLTVT.

V gene TRBV27 combines with J gene TRBJ2-7; 7 nucleotides agree with TRBD2. V dropped 3 bases and J dropped 4; count of bases not matched to a gene: 9. The CDR3 runs 15 residues. CDR1 is MNHEY and CDR2 is SMNVEV in the germline V gene (reference sequence). The CDR3 loop reads CASSFREGIRYEQYF. The CDR3 bases are TGTGCCAGCAGTTTTAGGGAGGGGATTAGGTACGAGCAGTACTTC.

The DNA for the CDR3 is TGTGCCAGCAGCCAAGGGACAGGGGCCGGGGCCCAGTACTTC. It translates to CASSQGTGAGAQYF. This sequence joins TRBV12-3 or TRBV12-4 and TRBJ2-5; TRBD1 agrees at 10 bases. The CDR3 runs to 14 residues. With V trimmed by 6 bases and J by 9 bases, 10 bases remained unmatched.

In its sample, this clonotype was seen many times. The rearrangement joins TRBV24-1 to TRBJ2-7, with D possibly being TRBD2 (6 bases). The CDR3 loop spans 13 amino acids. Germline V lookup: CDR1 KGHDR, CDR2 SFDVKD. V lost 9 bases and J lost 3, with 14 bases in between. The CDR3 DNA is TGTGCCACCTCCGCTGGGGGGTACTACGAGCAGTACTTC. Protein: CATSAGGYYEQYF.

This clonotype appeared a few times. The V and J genes are TRBV5-1 and TRBJ1-1; no firm D call. This CDR3 spans 11 amino acids. Germline loops: CDR1 SGHRS, CDR2 YFSETQ. V was pared by 2 bases and J by 6 bases, with 5 bases between. The CDR3 spells CASSFASEAFF. The CDR3, as DNA: TGCGCCAGCAGCTTTGCTTCTGAAGCTTTCTTT. The entire variable domain, with the rest obtained from reference TRBV5-1 and TRBJ1-1, is as follows: KAGVTQTPRYLIKTRGQQVTLSCSPISGHRSVSWYQQTPGQGLQFLFEYFSETQRNKGNFPGRFSGRQFSNSRSEMNVSTLELGDSALYLCASSFASEAFFGQGTRLTVV.

This clonotype appeared a few times. The chain carries TRBV20-1 and TRBJ2-7; 9 bases map to TRBD2. V lost 0 bases to trimming and J lost 5 bases; unmatched junction nucleotides: 5. The CDR3 extends over 14 amino acids. Germline CDR1 and CDR2: DFQATT and SNEGSKA (reference sequence). The CDR3 bases are TGCAGTGCTAGAGATCCTAGCGGGACCGACGAGCAGTACTTC. It codes for CSARDPSGTDEQYF.

This clonotype has a count of ten or more. The CDR3 sequence: CATPDAGNYGYTF. The CDR3, as DNA: TGTGCCACCCCGGACGCGGGAAACTATGGCTACACCTTC. The V and J genes are TRBV28 and TRBJ1-2, with unresolved D. The CDR3 extends over 13 amino acids. V lost 10 bases, J lost 2 bases, and 14 bases lay in between. Germline V gene data show CDR1 as MDHEN and CDR2 as SYDVKM.

This clonotype came up many times. The chain joins TRBV11-3 to TRBJ2-7, with D perhaps being TRBD1 or TRBD2 (5 bases each). In germline, CDR1 is SGHNT, CDR2 YENEEA. The CDR3 covers 16 residues. Trimming stripped 5 bases from V and 3 bases from J, with 20 bases between. This chain's CDR3 is CASSPGTTRKGYEQYF. The CDR3 DNA is TGTGCCAGCAGCCCAGGGACGACTCGAAAAGGCTACGAGCAGTACTTC. Combining the CDR3 with reference TRBV11-3 and TRBJ2-7 gives the whole variable domain EAGVVQSPRYKIIEKKQPVAFWCNPISGHNTLYWYLQNLGQGPELLIRYENEEAVDDSQLPKDRFSAERLKGVDSTLKIQPAELGDSAVYLCASSPGTTRKGYEQYFGPGTRLTVT.